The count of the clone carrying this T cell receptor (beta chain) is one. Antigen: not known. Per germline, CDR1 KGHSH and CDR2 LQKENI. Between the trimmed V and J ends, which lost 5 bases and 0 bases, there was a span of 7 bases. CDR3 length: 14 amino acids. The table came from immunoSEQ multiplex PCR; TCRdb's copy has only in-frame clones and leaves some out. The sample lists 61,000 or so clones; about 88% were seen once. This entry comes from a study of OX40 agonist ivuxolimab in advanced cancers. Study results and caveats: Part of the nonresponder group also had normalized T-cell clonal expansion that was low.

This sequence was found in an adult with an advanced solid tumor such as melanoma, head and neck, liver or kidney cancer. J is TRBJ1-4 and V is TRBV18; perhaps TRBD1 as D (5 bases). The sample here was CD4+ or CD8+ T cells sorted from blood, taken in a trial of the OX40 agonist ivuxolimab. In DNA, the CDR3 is TGTGCCAGCTCAACGACAGCAACTAATGAAAAACTGTTTTTT. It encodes CASSTTATNEKLFF.